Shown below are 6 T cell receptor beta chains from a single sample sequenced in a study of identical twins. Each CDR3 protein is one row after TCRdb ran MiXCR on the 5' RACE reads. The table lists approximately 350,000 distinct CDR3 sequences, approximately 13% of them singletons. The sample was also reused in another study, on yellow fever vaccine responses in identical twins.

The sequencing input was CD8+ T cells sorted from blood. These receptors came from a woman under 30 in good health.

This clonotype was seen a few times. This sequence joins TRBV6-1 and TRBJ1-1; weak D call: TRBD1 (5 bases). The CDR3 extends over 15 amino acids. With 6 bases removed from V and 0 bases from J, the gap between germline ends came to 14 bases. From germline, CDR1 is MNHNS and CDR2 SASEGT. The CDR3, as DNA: TGTGCCAGCAGACCACAGGAAAACATGAACACTGAAGCTTTCTTT. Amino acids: CASRPQENMNTEAFF.

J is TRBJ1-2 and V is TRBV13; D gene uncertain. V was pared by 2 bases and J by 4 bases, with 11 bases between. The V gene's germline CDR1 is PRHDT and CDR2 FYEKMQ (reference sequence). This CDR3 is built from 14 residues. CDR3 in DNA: TGTGCCAGCAGCTTAAACCGGTTGGGCTATGGCTACACCTTC. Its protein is CASSLNRLGYGYTF.

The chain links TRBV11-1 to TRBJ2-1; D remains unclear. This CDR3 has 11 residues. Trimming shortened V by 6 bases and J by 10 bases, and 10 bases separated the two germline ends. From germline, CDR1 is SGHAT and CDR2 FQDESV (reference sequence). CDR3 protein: CASSWLREQFF. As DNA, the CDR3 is TGTGCCAGCAGTTGGCTTCGGGAGCAGTTCTTC.

The CDR3 here is CASSLRTDRAKNIQYF. The DNA of the CDR3 is TGTGCCAGCAGCTTGAGAACGGACAGGGCCAAAAACATTCAGTACTTC. The chain recombines TRBV11-2 with TRBJ2-4; 7 bases are a match to TRBD1. The CDR3 spans 16 residues. Trimming took 3 bases from V and 1 from J; bases not matched to a gene: 6. Germline-derived CDR1 and CDR2 are SGHAT and FQNNGV. Full variable domain (outside the CDR3, taken from reference TRBV11-2 and TRBJ2-4): EAGVAQSPRYKIIEKRQSVAFWCNPISGHATLYWYQQILGQGPKLLIQFQNNGVVDDSQLPKDRFSAERLKGVDSTLKIQPAKLEDSAVYLCASSLRTDRAKNIQYFGAGTRLSVL.

CDR3 sequence (DNA): TGTGCCAGCAGCAGCCGGTCGTGGGGCAGCTCCTACGAGCAGTACGTC. This sequence encodes CASSSRSWGSSYEQYV. The chain uses TRBV21-1 and TRBJ2-7; the table's D call, TRBD1, has no DNA check behind it. TRBV21-1 is deemed a pseudogene. The CDR3 spans 16 residues.

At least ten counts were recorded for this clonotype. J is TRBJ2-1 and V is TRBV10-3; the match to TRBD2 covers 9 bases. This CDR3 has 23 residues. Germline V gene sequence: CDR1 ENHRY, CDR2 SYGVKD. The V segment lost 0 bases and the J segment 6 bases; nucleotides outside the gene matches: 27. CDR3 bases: TGTGCCATCAGTGAGTCCGGAGATCGAGTGGTAGCGGGAGAGCGAGAGAGGGGCAATGAGCAGTTCTTC. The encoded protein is CAISESGDRVVAGERERGNEQFF.